This TCR beta chain comes out of a study of blood T cell repertoires in COVID-19. On the study more broadly: Sites in the United States, Italy and Spain provided acute and convalescent COVID-19 samples.

Original handling: Researchers report that nucleated cell counts were estimated from reference gene primer amplification. Only in-frame clones appear in the TCRdb table, and some are missing; sequencing was by immunoSEQ multiplex PCR. That table furnishes V, J and clone size, whereas the DNA furnished D and trimming. Of 150,000 to 200,000 clones listed, around 85% were seen once; the top ten hold approximately 9.8%. V was shortened by 3 bases and J by 3 bases, with 9 bases between the two germline ends. The CDR3 is 13 amino acids. The origin of this receptor is a woman of 80 years or more with acute or convalescent COVID-19. The sequencing input was peripheral blood. V and J are TRBV12-3 or TRBV12-4 and TRBJ2-7; D may be TRBD1 (5 bases). As DNA, the CDR3 is TGTGCCAGCAGTTTGTTACAGGTCTACGAGCAGTACTTC. Protein product: CASSLLQVYEQYF.